These 21 T cell receptor beta chains came from one sample sequenced in a study of T cell clonotyping in hematopoietic cell transplantation. Some clones are missing from TCRdb's copy, which holds only in-frame ones; the method was immunoSEQ multiplex PCR. The table records fewer than 20,000 clones, around 85% of them present only once. The sample here was PBMCs, taken 100 days after allogeneic stem cell transplant. Source of these receptors: a male patient between 60 and 69 years old who had an allogeneic stem cell transplant from a related donor, so the T cells may come from the graft donor. Some clones in this sample may be carry-over from other donors' samples.

The chain employs TRBV9 and TRBJ2-7; 12 positions match TRBD2. CDR1 is SGDLS and CDR2 is YYNGEE in the germline V gene. The CDR3 spans 17 residues. Trimming cost V 3 bases and J 6 bases; bases outside gene matches: 13. The CDR3 DNA is TGTGCCAGCAGCGAGGCGGTTCTAGCGGGAGGGCCGGGCGAGCAGTACTTC. Encoded protein: CASSEAVLAGGPGEQYF.

The chain joins TRBV5-1 to TRBJ2-5; D is ambiguous. V gave up 3 bases and J gave up 5 bases, with 11 bases separating them. CDR3 length: 13 residues. The germline CDR1 and CDR2 sequences are SGHRS and YFSETQ. The CDR3 region has the DNA TGCGCCAGCAGCTCCGGGCCACGGGAGACCCAGTACTTC. Its translation is CASSSGPRETQYF.

This rearrangement joins TRBV7-3 to TRBJ1-6; no firm D call. The germline V gene encodes CDR1 SGHTA and CDR2 FQGTGA. The V and J ends lost 2 bases and 7 bases respectively, with 6 bases between them. This CDR3 has 13 residues. The CDR3, as DNA: TGTGCCAGCAGCTTATACGAGAATTCACCCCTCCACTTT. Translated: CASSLYENSPLHF. The full variable domain, with the rest looked up from reference TRBV7-3 and TRBJ1-6, is GAGVSQTPSNKVTEKGKYVELRCDPISGHTALYWYRQSLGQGPEFLIYFQGTGAADDSGLPNDRFFAVRPEGSVSTLKIQRTERGDSAVYLCASSLYENSPLHFGNGTRLTVT.

The chain employs TRBV7-8 and TRBJ1-5; 9 bases fit TRBD1. Germline V lookup: CDR1 SGHVS, CDR2 FQNEAQ. J was trimmed by 4 bases and V by 5 bases; bases with no gene match: 12. The CDR3 extends over 17 amino acids. CDR3 region: CASSRLSGQGGNQPQHF. The CDR3 DNA reads as TGTGCCAGCAGCCGGTTATCGGGACAGGGAGGGAATCAGCCCCAGCATTTT.

The chain is built from TRBV4-2 and TRBJ1-2; weak D call: TRBD1 (5 bases). Germline V gives CDR1 LGHNA, CDR2 YNFKEQ. The CDR3 is made up of 17 amino acids. V lost 0 bases, J lost 2 bases, and 16 bases lay in between. CDR3 sequence: CASSQETGAPTNYGYTF. The CDR3 DNA is TGTGCCAGCAGCCAAGAAACAGGAGCTCCTACAAACTATGGCTACACCTTC.

The chain recombines TRBV30 with TRBJ2-3; no clear D gene. The CDR3 has 15 amino acids. Germline CDR1 GTSNPN, CDR2 SVGIG (reference sequence). Between the trimmed V and J ends, which lost 3 bases and 0 bases, there was a span of 13 bases. CDR3 coding DNA: TGTGCCTGGAGCGACTCCATAATCAGCACAGATACGCAGTATTTT. This sequence encodes CAWSDSIISTDTQYF.

In DNA, the CDR3 is TGTGCCAGCAGCTTAGCGCCGCAGGCTAGCTATGGCTACACCTTC. Translated, it gives CASSLAPQASYGYTF. The chain links TRBV7-2 to TRBJ1-2; no reliable D call. The V and J ends lost 0 bases and 4 bases respectively, with 12 bases between them. There are 15 residues in the CDR3. Germline V gene sequence: CDR1 SGHTA, CDR2 FQGNSA. Full variable domain (outside the CDR3, taken from reference TRBV7-2 and TRBJ1-2): GAGVSQSPSNKVTEKGKDVELRCDPISGHTALYWYRQSLGQGLEFLIYFQGNSAPDKSGLPSDRFSAERTGGSVSTLTIQRTQQEDSAVYLCASSLAPQASYGYTFGSGTRLTVV.

The chain is built from TRBV19 and TRBJ1-6, with D unresolved. Germline CDR1 LNHDA, CDR2 SQIVND (reference sequence). The V end lost 5 bases, the J end lost 1 base, and 12 bases lay between the germline ends. The CDR3 sequence is 16 residues long. The CDR3 region has the DNA TGTGCCAGTAGTCCAGAGGTTGGATCCTATAATTCACCCCTCCACTTT. It yields the protein CASSPEVGSYNSPLHF.

This chain joins TRBV9 and TRBJ2-3; no reliable D call. The ends were cut back, 0 bases at V and 6 bases at J, with 14 bases in the middle. The CDR3 loop spans 15 amino acids. Germline CDR1 reads SGDLS; CDR2 reads YYNGEE. The CDR3 sequence is CASSVDLPFDDTQYF. The CDR3, as DNA: TGTGCCAGCAGCGTAGACCTGCCCTTTGATGATACGCAGTATTTT.

The chain has TRBV6-5 and TRBJ1-1; TRBD1 matches 8 bases. The trim removed 8 bases at V and 5 bases at J, leaving 10 bases unmatched. The germline V gene has CDR1 MNHEY and CDR2 SVGAGI. The CDR3 extends over 14 amino acids. CDR3 nucleotide sequence: TGTGCCAGCGGACAGGGAGGCCGAAGGACTGAAGCTTTCTTT. This encodes CASGQGGRRTEAFF.

V gene TRBV6-1 combines with J gene TRBJ2-1; D not resolved. This CDR3 is 15 amino acids long. Germline lookup yields CDR1 MNHNS and CDR2 SASEGT. V shed 2 bases and J shed 2 bases, with 10 bases lying between them. The CDR3 sequence is CASSEIWGTYNEQFF. CDR3 sequence (DNA): TGTGCCAGCAGTGAAATATGGGGAACCTACAATGAGCAGTTCTTC.

The chain links TRBV7-3 to TRBJ2-5; a weak D match, TRBD1 (6 bases). The V gene's germline CDR1 is SGHTA and CDR2 FQGTGA. This CDR3 region has 13 residues. Trimming took off 1 base at V and 3 bases at J, with 6 bases between the two ends. The CDR3 here is CASSLNREETQYF. The CDR3 DNA reads as TGTGCCAGCAGCTTAAACAGGGAAGAGACCCAGTACTTC. The full variable domain, with the rest looked up from reference TRBV7-3 and TRBJ2-5, is GAGVSQTPSNKVTEKGKYVELRCDPISGHTALYWYRQSLGQGPEFLIYFQGTGAADDSGLPNDRFFAVRPEGSVSTLKIQRTERGDSAVYLCASSLNREETQYFGPGTRLLVL.

The rearrangement links TRBV11-3 to TRBJ1-1; TRBD1 is a possible D gene (5 bases). This CDR3 region has 14 residues. The V gene's germline CDR1 is SGHNT and CDR2 YENEEA. V lost 1 base and J lost 5, with 11 bases in between. CDR3 in amino acids: CASSLGREGTEAFF. The CDR3, as DNA: TGTGCCAGCAGCTTAGGCCGGGAGGGGACTGAAGCTTTCTTT.

This sequence joins TRBV19 and TRBJ1-4; TRBD1 matches at 7 bases. With 2 bases clipped from V and 6 bases from J, the junction kept 6 bases outside the gene matches. Looked up from germline, CDR1 is LNHDA and CDR2 is SQIVND (reference sequence). CDR3 length: 15 residues. The CDR3, as DNA: TGTGCCAGTAGTATAAACCCCAGGGGGTATGAAAAACTGTTTTTT. Protein sequence: CASSINPRGYEKLFF.

The chain is built from TRBV11-3 and TRBJ2-5, with 10 bases aligning to TRBD1. CDR1 and CDR2 from the germline V gene are SGHNT and YENEEA. This CDR3 is built from 13 residues. V shed 4 bases and J 7 bases; nucleotides not matched to a gene: 3. The CDR3: CASSSTGGGTQYF. CDR3 nucleotides: TGTGCCAGCAGCTCGACAGGGGGCGGGACCCAGTACTTC.

The V call is TRBV7-2, the J call TRBJ2-5; 13 bases are a match to TRBD2. V gave up 3 bases and J gave up 1 base; unmatched junction bases: 11. CDR1 is SGHTA, CDR2 FQGNSA, per germline. CDR3 length equals 19 residues. The CDR3 loop is CASSFQTGTSGGAQETQYF. The CDR3 DNA follows: TGTGCCAGCAGCTTCCAGACCGGTACTAGCGGGGGGGCCCAAGAGACCCAGTACTTC. The variable domain in full, with the rest retrieved from reference TRBV7-2 and TRBJ2-5, is GAGVSQSPSNKVTEKGKDVELRCDPISGHTALYWYRQSLGQGLEFLIYFQGNSAPDKSGLPSDRFSAERTGGSVSTLTIQRTQQEDSAVYLCASSFQTGTSGGAQETQYFGPGTRLLVL.

The rearrangement uses TRBV4-3 and TRBJ1-3; no reliable D call. Germline V gene data show CDR1 as LGHNA and CDR2 as YSLEER. CDR3 length: 15 amino acids. Trimming took off 0 bases at V and 7 bases at J, with 13 bases between the two ends. The CDR3 here is CASSQDRDRGNTIYF. CDR3 nucleotides: TGCGCCAGCAGCCAAGATCGGGATCGAGGCAACACCATATATTTT.

Details on this clone: The same CDR3 also results from other DNA sequences found in this sample. The chain has TRBV7-3 and TRBJ1-2, with 8 bases lining up with TRBD1. Germline V lookup: CDR1 SGHTA, CDR2 FQGTGA. Trimming removed 5 bases from V and 2 bases from J; junction bases left unmatched: 1. This CDR3 comprises 13 residues. CDR3 sequence (DNA): TGTGCCAGCAGCAGGGACAGGAACTATGGCTACACCTTC. Translated: CASSRDRNYGYTF.

This chain connects TRBV5-1 to TRBJ2-5, with TRBD2 matching over 7 bases. Germline CDR1 is SGHRS and CDR2 is YFSETQ. Trimming cost V 3 bases and J 3 bases; bases outside gene matches: 8. This CDR3 is built from 15 residues. The CDR3 sequence is CASSSSGTNKETQYF. DNA for the CDR3: TGCGCCAGCAGCTCCTCCGGGACTAACAAAGAGACCCAGTACTTC.

This clone appeared once. The genes are TRBV30 and TRBJ1-6; D remains unclear. Germline V gives CDR1 GTSNPN, CDR2 SVGIG (reference sequence). With 5 bases removed from V and 0 bases from J, the gap between germline ends came to 11 bases. This CDR3 has 15 amino acids. This CDR3 reads CAWGSRDSYNSPLHF. In DNA, the CDR3 is TGTGCCTGGGGGTCTAGAGACTCCTATAATTCACCCCTCCACTTT. Using reference TRBV30 and TRBJ1-6 for the parts outside the CDR3, the full variable domain is SQTIHQWPATLVQPVGSPLSLECTVEGTSNPNLYWYRQAAGRGLQLLFYSVGIGQISSEVPQNLSASRPQDRQFILSSKKLLLSDSGFYLCAWGSRDSYNSPLHFGNGTRLTVT.

The chain combines TRBV2 with TRBJ2-5, with D unclear. This CDR3 spans 17 amino acids. The ends were cut back, 6 bases at V and 6 bases at J, with 26 bases in the middle. Germline V CDR1 and CDR2: SNHLY, FYNNEI. The CDR3 DNA sequence: TGTGCCAGCAGGGAATTAATACGGGCCCCGAGGACGCAGACCCAGTACTTC. Translating gives CASRELIRAPRTQTQYF.